The sequence of this T cell receptor (beta chain) was determined in a study of identical twins. CDR1 ENHRY and CDR2 SYGVKD come from the germline V gene. V was shortened by 4 bases and J by 7 bases, with 7 bases between the two germline ends. This CDR3 contains 11 residues. On this clonotype itself: The antigen is not known.

Template switching added a universal primer binding site, and final cDNA carried unique molecular identifiers. Via MiXCR, TCRdb re-called the 5' RACE reads, giving one row per CDR3 protein. The sample has around 1.7 million distinct CDR3 sequences; more than 30% are singletons. Study-wide points: Twin pairs had excess sharing that was weaker in beta out-of-frame sequences.

This TCR was recovered from a newborn girl in good health. Specimen: cord blood. The J gene is TRBJ2-5, the V gene TRBV10-3, with D perhaps matching TRBD1 or TRBD2 (5 bases each). The CDR3 bases are TGTGCCATCAGTGTGGGGACGACCCAGTACTTC. Translated: CAISVGTTQYF.